The source of this T cell receptor beta chain is a study of spatial heterogeneity in lung cancer. Study at large: A module score for T cells, taken from matched bulk RNA-seq, correlated strongly with TCR transcript counts in tumor regions. The study observed each unique TCR and UMI combination more than ten times on average in raw reads. Study-wide results and limits: Counts that tracked tumor mutation counts were those of expanded intratumoral alpha and beta TCRs.

This clonotype is medium-sized. Its antigen is currently unknown. The CDR3 extends over 15 amino acids. With 0 bases clipped from V and 8 bases from J, the junction kept 8 bases outside the gene matches. The germline V gene has CDR1 LGHDT and CDR2 YNNKEL (reference sequence). TCRdb itself ran the 5' RACE reads through MiXCR, one entry per CDR3 protein. In the table there are under 7,000 distinct CDR3 sequences, approximately 14% of which are singletons. Time point: sample taken at primary tumor resection. Donors were under 90 untreated early-stage non-small cell lung cancer patients. Unsorted samples of tumor, nontumor lung or frozen PBMC had their whole RNA sequenced.

This receptor was taken from a male donor with early-stage non-small cell lung cancer. The sequencing here drew on lung tumor tissue, taken at surgery. The J gene is TRBJ1-2, the V gene TRBV3-1; 8 nucleotides align to TRBD1. CDR3 residues: CASSQDRQGRGGYTF. The CDR3 coding sequence is TGTGCCAGCAGCCAAGATCGACAGGGGAGGGGAGGCTACACCTTC.